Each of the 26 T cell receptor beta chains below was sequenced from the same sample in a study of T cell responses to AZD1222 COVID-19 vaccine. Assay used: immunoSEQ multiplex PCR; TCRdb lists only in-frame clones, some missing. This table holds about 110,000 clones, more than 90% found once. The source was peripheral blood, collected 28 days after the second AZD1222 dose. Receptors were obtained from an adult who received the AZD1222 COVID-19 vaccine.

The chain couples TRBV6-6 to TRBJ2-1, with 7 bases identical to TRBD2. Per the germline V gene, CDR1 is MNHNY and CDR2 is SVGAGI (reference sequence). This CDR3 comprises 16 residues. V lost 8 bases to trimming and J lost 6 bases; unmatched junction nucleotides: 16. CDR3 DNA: TGTGCCAGCGGCCCAGCGGGGCTAGCGGCCTCCAATGAGCAGTTCTTC. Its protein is CASGPAGLAASNEQFF.

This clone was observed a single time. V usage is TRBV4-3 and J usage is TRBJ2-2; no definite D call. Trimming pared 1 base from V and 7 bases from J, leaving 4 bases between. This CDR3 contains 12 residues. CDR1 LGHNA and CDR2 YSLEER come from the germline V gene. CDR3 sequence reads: CASSQARGELFF. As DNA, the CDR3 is TGCGCCAGCAGCCAAGCCCGCGGGGAGCTGTTTTTT.

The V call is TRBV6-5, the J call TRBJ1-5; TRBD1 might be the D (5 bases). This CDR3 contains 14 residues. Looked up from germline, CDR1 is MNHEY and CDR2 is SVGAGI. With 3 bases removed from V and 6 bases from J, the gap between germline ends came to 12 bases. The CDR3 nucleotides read TGTGCCAGCAGTTATGCCTCGGGGGTTCAGCCCCAGCATTTT. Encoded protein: CASSYASGVQPQHF.

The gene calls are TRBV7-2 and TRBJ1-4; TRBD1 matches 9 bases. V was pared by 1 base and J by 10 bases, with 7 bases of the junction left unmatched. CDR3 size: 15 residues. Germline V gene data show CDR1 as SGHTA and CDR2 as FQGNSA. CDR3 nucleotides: TGTGCCAGCAGCTTAGTAGCGGGACAGGGCGGAAAACTGTTTTTT. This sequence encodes CASSLVAGQGGKLFF.

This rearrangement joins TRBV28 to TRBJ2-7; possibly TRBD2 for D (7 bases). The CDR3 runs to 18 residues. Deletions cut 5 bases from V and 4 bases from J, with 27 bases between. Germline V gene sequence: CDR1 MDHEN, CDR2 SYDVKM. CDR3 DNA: TGTGCCAGCAGTGCCCGCCAGGGTCCAGCGCGGGGGCCTTACGAGCAGTACTTC. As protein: CASSARQGPARGPYEQYF.

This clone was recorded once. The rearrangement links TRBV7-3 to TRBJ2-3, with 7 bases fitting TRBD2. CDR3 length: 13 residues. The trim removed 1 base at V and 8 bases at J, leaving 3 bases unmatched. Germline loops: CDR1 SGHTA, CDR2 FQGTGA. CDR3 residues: CASSLSGEGTQYF. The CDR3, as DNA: TGTGCCAGCAGCTTAAGTGGGGAGGGTACGCAGTATTTT.

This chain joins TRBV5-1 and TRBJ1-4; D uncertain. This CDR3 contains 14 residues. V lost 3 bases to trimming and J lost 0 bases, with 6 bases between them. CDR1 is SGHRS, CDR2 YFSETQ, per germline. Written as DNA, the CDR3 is TGCGCCAGCAGCTCCGAGGCAACTAATGAAAAACTGTTTTTT. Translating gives CASSSEATNEKLFF. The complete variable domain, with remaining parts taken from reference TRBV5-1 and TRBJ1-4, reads KAGVTQTPRYLIKTRGQQVTLSCSPISGHRSVSWYQQTPGQGLQFLFEYFSETQRNKGNFPGRFSGRQFSNSRSEMNVSTLELGDSALYLCASSSEATNEKLFFGSGTQLSVL.

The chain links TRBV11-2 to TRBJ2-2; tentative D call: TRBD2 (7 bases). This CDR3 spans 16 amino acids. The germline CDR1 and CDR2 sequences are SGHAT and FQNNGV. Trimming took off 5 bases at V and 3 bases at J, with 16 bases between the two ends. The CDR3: CASSPLGGGDTGELFF. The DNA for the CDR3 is TGTGCCAGCAGCCCCCTAGGGGGAGGGGACACCGGGGAGCTGTTTTTT. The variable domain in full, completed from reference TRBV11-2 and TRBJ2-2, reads EAGVAQSPRYKIIEKRQSVAFWCNPISGHATLYWYQQILGQGPKLLIQFQNNGVVDDSQLPKDRFSAERLKGVDSTLKIQPAKLEDSAVYLCASSPLGGGDTGELFFGEGSRLTVL.

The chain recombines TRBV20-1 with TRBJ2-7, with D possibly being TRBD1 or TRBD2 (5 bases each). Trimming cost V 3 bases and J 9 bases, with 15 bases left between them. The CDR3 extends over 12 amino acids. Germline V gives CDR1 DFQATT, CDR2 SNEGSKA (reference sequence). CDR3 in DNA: TGCAGTGCTAGTAGGGGAGATGTACCGCAGTACTTC. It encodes CSASRGDVPQYF.

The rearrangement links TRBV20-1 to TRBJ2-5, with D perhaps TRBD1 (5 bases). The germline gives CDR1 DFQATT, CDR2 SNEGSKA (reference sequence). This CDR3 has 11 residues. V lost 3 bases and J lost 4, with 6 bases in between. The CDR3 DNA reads TGCAGTGCTAGGGACACAGAGACCCAGTACTTC. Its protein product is CSARDTETQYF.

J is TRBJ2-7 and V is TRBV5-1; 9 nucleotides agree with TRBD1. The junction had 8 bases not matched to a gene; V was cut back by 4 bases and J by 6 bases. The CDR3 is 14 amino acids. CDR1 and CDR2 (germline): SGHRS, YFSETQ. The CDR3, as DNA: TGCGCCAGCAGCGTCGTACAGGGGGCGGCCGAGCAGTACTTC. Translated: CASSVVQGAAEQYF. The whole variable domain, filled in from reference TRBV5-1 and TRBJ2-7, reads KAGVTQTPRYLIKTRGQQVTLSCSPISGHRSVSWYQQTPGQGLQFLFEYFSETQRNKGNFPGRFSGRQFSNSRSEMNVSTLELGDSALYLCASSVVQGAAEQYFGPGTRLTVT.

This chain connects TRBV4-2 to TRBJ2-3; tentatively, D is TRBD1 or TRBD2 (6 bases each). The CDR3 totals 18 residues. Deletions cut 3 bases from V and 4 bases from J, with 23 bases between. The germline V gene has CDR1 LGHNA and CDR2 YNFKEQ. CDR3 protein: CASSHQIKGGEAADTQYF. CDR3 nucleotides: TGTGCCAGCAGCCACCAAATCAAGGGGGGCGAGGCTGCAGATACGCAGTATTTT.

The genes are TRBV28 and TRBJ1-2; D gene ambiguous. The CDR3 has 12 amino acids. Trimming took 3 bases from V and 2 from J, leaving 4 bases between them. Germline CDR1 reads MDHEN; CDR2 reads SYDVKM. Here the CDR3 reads CASSFGNYGYTF. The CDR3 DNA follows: TGTGCCAGCAGTTTCGGCAACTATGGCTACACCTTC.

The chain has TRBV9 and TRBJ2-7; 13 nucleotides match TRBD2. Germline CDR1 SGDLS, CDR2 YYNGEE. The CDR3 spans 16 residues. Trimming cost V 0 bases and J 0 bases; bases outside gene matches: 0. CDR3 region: CASSVGTSGSSYEQYF. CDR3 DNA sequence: TGTGCCAGCAGCGTAGGGACTAGCGGGAGCTCCTACGAGCAGTACTTC.

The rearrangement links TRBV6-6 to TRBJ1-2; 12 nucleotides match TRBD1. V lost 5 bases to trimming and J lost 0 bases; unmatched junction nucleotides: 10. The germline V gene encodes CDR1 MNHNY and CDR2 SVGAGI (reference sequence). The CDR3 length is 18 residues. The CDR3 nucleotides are TGTGCCAGCAGTCGGTTAACGGGACAGGGGGCGACTAACTATGGCTACACCTTC. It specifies CASSRLTGQGATNYGYTF.

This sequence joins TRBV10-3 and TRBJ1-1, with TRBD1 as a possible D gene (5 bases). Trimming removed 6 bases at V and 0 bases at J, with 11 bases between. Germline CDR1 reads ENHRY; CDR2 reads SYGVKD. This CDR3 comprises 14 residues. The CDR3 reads CAIRPTVMNTEAFF. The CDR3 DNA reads TGTGCCATCAGACCGACAGTTATGAACACTGAAGCTTTCTTT.

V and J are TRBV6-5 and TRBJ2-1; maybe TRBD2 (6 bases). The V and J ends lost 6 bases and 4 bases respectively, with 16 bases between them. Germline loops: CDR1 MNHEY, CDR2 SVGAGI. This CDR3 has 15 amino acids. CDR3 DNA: TGTGCCAGCAGCCGCACCGACGGGGGATACAATGAGCAGTTCTTC. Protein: CASSRTDGGYNEQFF.

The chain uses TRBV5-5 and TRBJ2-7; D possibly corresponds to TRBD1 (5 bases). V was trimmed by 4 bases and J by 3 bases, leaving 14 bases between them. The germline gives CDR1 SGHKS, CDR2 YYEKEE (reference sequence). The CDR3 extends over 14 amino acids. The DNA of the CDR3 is TGTGCCAGCAGCCGAGCAGGGATCGGCTACGAGCAGTACTTC. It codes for CASSRAGIGYEQYF.

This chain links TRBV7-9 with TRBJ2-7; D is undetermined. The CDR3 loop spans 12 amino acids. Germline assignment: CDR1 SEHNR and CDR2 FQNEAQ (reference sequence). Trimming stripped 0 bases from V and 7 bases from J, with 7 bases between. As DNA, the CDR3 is TGTGCCAGCAGCTTAGCCGGTGGGGAGCAGTACTTC. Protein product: CASSLAGGEQYF.

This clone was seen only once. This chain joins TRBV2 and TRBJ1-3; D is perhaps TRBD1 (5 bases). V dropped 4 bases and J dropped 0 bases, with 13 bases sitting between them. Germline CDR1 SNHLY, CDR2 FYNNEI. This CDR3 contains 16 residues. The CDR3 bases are TGTGCCAGCAGTGGTGAGGGACCGAGCTCTGGAAACACCATATATTTT. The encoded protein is CASSGEGPSSGNTIYF.

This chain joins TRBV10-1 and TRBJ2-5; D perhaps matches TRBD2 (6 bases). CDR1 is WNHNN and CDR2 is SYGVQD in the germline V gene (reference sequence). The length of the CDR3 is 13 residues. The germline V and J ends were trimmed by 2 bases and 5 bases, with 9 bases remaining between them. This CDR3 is CASSETGVETQYF. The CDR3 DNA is TGCGCCAGCAGTGAGACGGGGGTGGAGACCCAGTACTTC.

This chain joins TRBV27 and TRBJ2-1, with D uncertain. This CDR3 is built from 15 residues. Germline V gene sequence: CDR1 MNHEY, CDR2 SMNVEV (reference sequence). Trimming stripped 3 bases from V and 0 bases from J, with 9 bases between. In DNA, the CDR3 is TGTGCCAGCAGTTTTTTCAAGCGCTCCTACAATGAGCAGTTCTTC. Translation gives CASSFFKRSYNEQFF.

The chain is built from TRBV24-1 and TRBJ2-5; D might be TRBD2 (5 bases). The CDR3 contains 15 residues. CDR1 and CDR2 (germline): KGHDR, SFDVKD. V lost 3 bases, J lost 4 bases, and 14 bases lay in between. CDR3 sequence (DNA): TGTGCCACCAGTGATCCCCGGGGTCGTGGAGAGACCCAGTACTTC. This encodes CATSDPRGRGETQYF.

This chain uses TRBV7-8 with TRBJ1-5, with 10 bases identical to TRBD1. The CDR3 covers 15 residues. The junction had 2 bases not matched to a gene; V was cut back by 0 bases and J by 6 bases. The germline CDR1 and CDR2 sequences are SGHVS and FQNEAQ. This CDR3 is CASSLAGQGGQPQHF. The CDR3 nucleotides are TGTGCCAGCAGCTTAGCAGGACAGGGGGGTCAGCCCCAGCATTTT.

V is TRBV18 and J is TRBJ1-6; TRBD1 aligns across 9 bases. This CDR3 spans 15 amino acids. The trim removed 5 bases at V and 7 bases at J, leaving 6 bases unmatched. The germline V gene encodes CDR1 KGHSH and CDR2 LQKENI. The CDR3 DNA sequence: TGTGCCAGCTCATACGACAGGGGGGACAATTCACCCCTCCACTTT. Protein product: CASSYDRGDNSPLHF. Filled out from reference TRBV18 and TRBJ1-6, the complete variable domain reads NAGVMQNPRHLVRRRGQEARLRCSPMKGHSHVYWYRQLPEEGLKFMVYLQKENIIDESGMPKERFSAEFPKEGPSILRIQQVVRGDSAAYFCASSYDRGDNSPLHFGNGTRLTVT.

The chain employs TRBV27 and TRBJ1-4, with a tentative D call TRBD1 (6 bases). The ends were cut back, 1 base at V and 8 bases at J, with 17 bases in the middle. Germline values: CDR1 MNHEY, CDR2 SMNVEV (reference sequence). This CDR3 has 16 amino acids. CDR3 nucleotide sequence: TGTGCCAGCAGTTTATATGGTTCAGGGGAGAAGGAAAAACTGTTTTTT. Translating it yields CASSLYGSGEKEKLFF.